These T cell receptor beta chains were read from a single sample in a study of long-term antiretroviral therapy in people with HIV. Only in-frame clones appear in the TCRdb table, and some are missing; sequencing was by immunoSEQ multiplex PCR. This table holds around 19,000 clones, around 80% found once. Here the sequenced sample was unsorted PBMCs, taken 1.2 years after starting antiretroviral therapy. The source of these receptors is a woman aged 40 to 50 with HIV. CDR3s include the opening cysteine and the closing phenylalanine or tryptophan. A D gene is named only where the DNA matches it firmly. Clone sizes are given selectively: once, few, many, or a class where the clone is expanded.

v_gene,abundance,j_gene,d_gene,CDR3nt,CDR3aa
TRBV6-6,few,TRBJ1-2,NA,TGTGCCACCGGGGGGCAGTTCTATGGCTACACCTTC,CATGGQFYGYTF
TRBV25-1,few,TRBJ2-7,NA,TGTGCCAGCAGGGGCGGGACACACTCTAGCGAGCAGTACTTC,CASRGGTHSSEQYF
TRBV7-2,NA,TRBJ1-3,TRBD1,TGTGCCAGCAGCTTAACGGGTACAGGGGTGTTTGGAAACACCATATATTTT,CASSLTGTGVFGNTIYF
TRBV5-1,NA,TRBJ1-2,NA,TGCGCCAGCAGCCCAGAATACGGGACCTATGGCTACACCTTC,CASSPEYGTYGYTF
TRBV6-5,NA,TRBJ2-7,NA,TGTGCCAGCAGTTACTCGGGCCCCTACGAGCAGTACTTC,CASSYSGPYEQYF
TRBV19,NA,TRBJ1-2,NA,TGTGCCAGTAGTATAATAGGCTCAACCGGCGGATCTAACTATGGCTACACCTTC,CASSIIGSTGGSNYGYTF
TRBV7-9,few,TRBJ1-1,NA,TGTGCCAGCAGCTTAGGGACGGGGAACACTGAAGCTTTCTTT,CASSLGTGNTEAFF
TRBV7-2,NA,TRBJ1-5,NA,TGTGCCAGCAGCTTAGGCTGGGCACGCGAGCCCCAGCATTTT,CASSLGWAREPQHF
TRBV4-1,once,TRBJ2-4,NA,TGCGCCAGCAGCCACGGATCCGAGGCCTTAGCCAAAAACATTCAGTACTTC,CASSHGSEALAKNIQYF
TRBV19,few,TRBJ2-7,NA,TGTGCCAGTAGTATAAGTCTTGGGGCCTACGAGCAGTACTTC,CASSISLGAYEQYF
TRBV10-3,NA,TRBJ1-2,NA,TGTGCCATCAGTGCCGCAGGGGTCGTTGACTATGGCTACACCTTC,CAISAAGVVDYGYTF
TRBV10-1,NA,TRBJ2-4,TRBD2,TGCGCCAGTGGCCATAGCGGGCCCCTAGCCAAAAACATTCAGTACTTC,CASGHSGPLAKNIQYF
TRBV4-2,NA,TRBJ2-7,TRBD1,TGTGCCAGCAGCCCGGACAGGTCGTCCTACGAGCAGTACTTC,CASSPDRSSYEQYF
TRBV11-2,NA,TRBJ2-2,NA,TGTGCCAGCAGCTTATATAACACCGGGGAGCTGTTTTTT,CASSLYNTGELFF
TRBV27,few,TRBJ2-7,NA,TGTGCCAGCAGTTTACCCGGCAGGGCCGTTGACGAGCAGTACTTC,CASSLPGRAVDEQYF
TRBV19,NA,TRBJ2-7,NA,TGTGCCAGTAGTATAGATCGCCAGACCTACGAGCAGTACTTC,CASSIDRQTYEQYF
TRBV27,NA,TRBJ1-2,TRBD1,TGTGCCAGCAGTTCGACAGGGATTAGCTACACCTTC,CASSSTGISYTF
TRBV5-5,NA,TRBJ2-7,NA,TGTGCCAGCAGCTTGGGAGTTTCCTACGAGCAGTACTTC,CASSLGVSYEQYF
TRBV2,NA,TRBJ1-5,TRBD1,TGTGCCGGAGGGACAGGCGGGGAGCAATGGCATCAGCCCCAGCATTTT,CAGGTGGEQWHQPQHF
TRBV19,NA,TRBJ1-5,NA,TGTGCCAGTAGCCCGACCGGGGGGCAGAGTCAGCATTTT,CASSPTGGQSQHF
TRBV15,NA,TRBJ1-5,NA,TGTGCCACCAGCGTACGAATGGGACACAATCAGCCCCAGCATTTT,CATSVRMGHNQPQHF
TRBV5-5,NA,TRBJ1-5,NA,TGTGCCAGCAGCTTGTCTGGACCCCCCCCTATTCGGCCCCAGCATTTT,CASSLSGPPPIRPQHF
TRBV5-4,NA,TRBJ2-5,NA,TGTGCCAGCAGCCCCGTGGCAGGGATCGTCGTTCAAGAGACCCAGTACTTC,CASSPVAGIVVQETQYF
TRBV11-1,NA,TRBJ2-3,TRBD2,TGTGCCAGCAGCCTTCTAGCGGGAGGAGCAGATACGCAGTATTTT,CASSLLAGGADTQYF
TRBV11-2,NA,TRBJ2-1,TRBD1,TGTGCCAGCAGCTTACGGGACAGGTTCAATGAGCAGTTCTTC,CASSLRDRFNEQFF
TRBV27,once,TRBJ2-7,NA,TGTGCCAGTGCCCCTTGGACAGCGAACTACGAGCAGTACTTC,CASAPWTANYEQYF
TRBV29-1,NA,TRBJ2-7,NA,TGCAGCGGTGGGGCGGGATCCGAGTACGAGCAGTACTTC,CSGGAGSEYEQYF
TRBV28,once,TRBJ1-1,NA,TGTGCCAGCAGTTTACTTCTATCCCTGAACACTGAAGCTTTCTTT,CASSLLLSLNTEAFF
TRBV7-9,NA,TRBJ2-7,NA,TGTGCCAGCAGCTTAGACGTCTACGAGCAGTACTTC,CASSLDVYEQYF
TRBV7-2,NA,TRBJ2-1,NA,TGTGCCAGCAGCTCCCCGGGCTCCGTTAATGAGCAGTTCTTC,CASSSPGSVNEQFF
TRBV19,NA,TRBJ1-3,NA,TGTGCCAGTAGCCACGTCCCCTCTGGAAACACCATATATTTT,CASSHVPSGNTIYF
TRBV6-1,once,TRBJ1-1,TRBD1,TGTGCCAGCATCCAGGACAGGGGAGGTGGAACTGAAGCTTTCTTT,CASIQDRGGGTEAFF
TRBV5-1,NA,TRBJ2-7,NA,TGCGCCAGCAGCTTGGACGCGCAGGGTAGTGGGTCCTACGAGCAGTACTTC,CASSLDAQGSGSYEQYF
TRBV15,NA,TRBJ2-1,NA,TGTGCCACCAGCAGAGATCGGGACGGACCCTACAATGAGCAGTTCTTC,CATSRDRDGPYNEQFF
TRBV6-5,NA,TRBJ2-3,NA,TGTGCCAGCAGTTACGTGGTAGCTGGCACAGATACGCAGTATTTT,CASSYVVAGTDTQYF
TRBV5-1,NA,TRBJ2-1,TRBD2,TGCGCCAGCAGCTTAGGGACTAGTCTCTACAATGAGCAGTTCTTC,CASSLGTSLYNEQFF
TRBV18,once,TRBJ1-1,TRBD1,TGTGCCAGCTCACCACAGTGGACAGGGCCCTTCACTGAAGCTTTCTTT,CASSPQWTGPFTEAFF
TRBV27,NA,TRBJ2-1,TRBD2,TGTGCCACAATAGCGGGAGCGGGTAGATTTGAGCAGTTCTTC,CATIAGAGRFEQFF
TRBV5-6,NA,TRBJ2-3,TRBD2,TGTGCCAGCAGCTTACTCACTAGCGGGGATACAGATACGCAGTATTTT,CASSLLTSGDTDTQYF
TRBV4-3,once,TRBJ2-4,TRBD2,TGCGCCAGCAGCCATGGGACTACTCCTATTCAGTACTTC,CASSHGTTPIQYF
TRBV14,NA,TRBJ2-7,TRBD2,TGTGCCAGCAGCCAGCCCCTAGCGGGAGTGCCGATGGTGGGTTACGAGCAGTACTTC,CASSQPLAGVPMVGYEQYF
TRBV7-9,NA,TRBJ1-2,NA,TGTGCCAGCAGCTTAGAAGCCAGGGATGGCTACACCTTC,CASSLEARDGYTF
TRBV28,NA,TRBJ1-1,NA,TGTGCCAGCGGCACGACCATGAACACTGAAGCTTTCTTT,CASGTTMNTEAFF
TRBV7-2,NA,TRBJ1-1,NA,TGTGCCAGCAGCTTCGGGGGATTGAACACTGAAGCTTTCTTT,CASSFGGLNTEAFF
TRBV7-8,NA,TRBJ2-7,TRBD2,TGTGCCAGCAGCTTACGGACTAGCGTCCCCTACGAGCAGTACTTC,CASSLRTSVPYEQYF
TRBV7-7,NA,TRBJ2-5,TRBD2,TGTGCTAGCAGCTTAGAAGGGGCTAGCGGGATCTCATGGGAGACCCAGTACTTC,CASSLEGASGISWETQYF
TRBV4-1,NA,TRBJ2-7,TRBD2,TGCGCCAGCAGCCTCGGGACTAGCGGATCCTACGAGCAGTACTTC,CASSLGTSGSYEQYF
TRBV15,once,TRBJ1-3,NA,TGTGCCACCAGCCCTAGATGGGGTCGGGGCTCTGGAAACACCATATATTTT,CATSPRWGRGSGNTIYF
TRBV7-9,once,TRBJ2-7,TRBD2,TGTGCCAGCAGCGCGGGACTAGCGGGTGAGCAGTACTTC,CASSAGLAGEQYF
TRBV5-4,NA,TRBJ1-1,NA,TGTGCCAGCAGCTATGACAGGAACACTGAAGCTTTCTTT,CASSYDRNTEAFF
TRBV29-1,NA,TRBJ2-7,TRBD2,TGCAGCACGAGACTAGCGGCATCCTACGAGCAGTACTTC,CSTRLAASYEQYF
TRBV7-9,NA,TRBJ1-2,TRBD1,TGTGCCAGCAGCTTTGGACAGGGAGACTATGGCTACACCTTC,CASSFGQGDYGYTF
TRBV10-3,once,TRBJ2-1,TRBD2,TGTGCCATCACCCCGGGACTAGGCTACAATGAGCAGTTCTTC,CAITPGLGYNEQFF
TRBV19,NA,TRBJ1-5,TRBD1,TGTGCCAGTAGTGGGGACAGGGGTGTTGGCAATCAGCCCCAGCATTTT,CASSGDRGVGNQPQHF
TRBV5-6,NA,TRBJ1-5,NA,TGTGCCAGCAGTGGTCCAGGGTTGCGGAATTCGCATAGCAATCAGCCCCAGCATTTT,CASSGPGLRNSHSNQPQHF